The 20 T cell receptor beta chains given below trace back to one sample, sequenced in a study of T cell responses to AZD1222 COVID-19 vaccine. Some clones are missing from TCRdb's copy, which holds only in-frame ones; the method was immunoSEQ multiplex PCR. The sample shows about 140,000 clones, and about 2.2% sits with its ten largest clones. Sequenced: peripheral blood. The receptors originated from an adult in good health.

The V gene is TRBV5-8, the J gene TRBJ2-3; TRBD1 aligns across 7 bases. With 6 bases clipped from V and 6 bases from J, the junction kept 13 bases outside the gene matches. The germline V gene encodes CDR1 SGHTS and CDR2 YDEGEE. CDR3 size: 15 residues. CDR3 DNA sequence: TGTGCCAGCATCAAACGGGGTACAGGGGTCGATACGCAGTATTTT. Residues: CASIKRGTGVDTQYF.

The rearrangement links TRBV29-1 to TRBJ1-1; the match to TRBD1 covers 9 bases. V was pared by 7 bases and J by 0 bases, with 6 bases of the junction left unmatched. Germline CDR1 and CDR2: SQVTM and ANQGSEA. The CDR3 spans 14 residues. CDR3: CSAGTGRVNTEAFF. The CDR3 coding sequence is TGCAGCGCCGGGACAGGGCGGGTGAACACTGAAGCTTTCTTT. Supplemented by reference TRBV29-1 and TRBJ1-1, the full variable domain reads SAVISQKPSRDICQRGTSLTIQCQVDSQVTMMFWYRQQPGQSLTLIATANQGSEATYESGFVIDKFPISRPNLTFSTLTVSNMSPEDSSIYLCSAGTGRVNTEAFFGQGTRLTVV.

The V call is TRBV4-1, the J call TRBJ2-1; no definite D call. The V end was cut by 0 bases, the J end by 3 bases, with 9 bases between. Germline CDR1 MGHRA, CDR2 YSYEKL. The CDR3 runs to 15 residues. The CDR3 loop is CASSQDPADYNEQFF. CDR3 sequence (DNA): TGCGCCAGCAGCCAAGATCCGGCAGACTACAATGAGCAGTTCTTC.

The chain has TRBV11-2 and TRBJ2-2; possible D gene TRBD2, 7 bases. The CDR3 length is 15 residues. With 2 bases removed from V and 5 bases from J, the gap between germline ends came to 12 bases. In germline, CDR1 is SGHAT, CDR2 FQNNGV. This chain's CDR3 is CASSLRGGGTGELFF. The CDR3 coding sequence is TGTGCCAGCAGCTTAAGGGGAGGGGGAACCGGGGAGCTGTTTTTT.

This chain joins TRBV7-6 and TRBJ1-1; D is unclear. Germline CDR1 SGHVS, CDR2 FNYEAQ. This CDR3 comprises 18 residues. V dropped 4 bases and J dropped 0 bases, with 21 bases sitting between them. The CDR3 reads CASSSEEVGGLLNTEAFF. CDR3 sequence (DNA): TGTGCCAGCAGCTCCGAAGAAGTAGGAGGACTTTTGAACACTGAAGCTTTCTTT.

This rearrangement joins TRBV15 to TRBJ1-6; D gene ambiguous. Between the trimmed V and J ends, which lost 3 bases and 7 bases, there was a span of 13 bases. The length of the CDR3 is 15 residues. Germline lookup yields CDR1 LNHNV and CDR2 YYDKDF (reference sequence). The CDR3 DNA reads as TGTGCCACCAGCAGCGCCCGGGTGGGGAATTCACCCCTCCACTTT. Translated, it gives CATSSARVGNSPLHF.

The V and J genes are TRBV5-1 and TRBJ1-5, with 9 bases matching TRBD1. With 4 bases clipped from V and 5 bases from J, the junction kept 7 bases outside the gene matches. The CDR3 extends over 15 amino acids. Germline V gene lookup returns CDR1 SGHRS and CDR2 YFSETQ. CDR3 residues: CASSPGTGYHQPQHF. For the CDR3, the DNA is TGCGCCAGCAGCCCAGGGACAGGGTACCATCAGCCCCAGCATTTT.

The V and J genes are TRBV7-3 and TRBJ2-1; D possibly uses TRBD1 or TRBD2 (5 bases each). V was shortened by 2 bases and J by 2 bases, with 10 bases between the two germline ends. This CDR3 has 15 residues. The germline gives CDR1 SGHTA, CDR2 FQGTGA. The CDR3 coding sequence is TGTGCCAGCAGCTTAGAGGGGCGACCCTACAATGAGCAGTTCTTC. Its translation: CASSLEGRPYNEQFF.

The CDR3 loop is CASSVEVRGHNEQFF. In DNA, the CDR3 is TGTGCCAGCAGCGTAGAGGTAAGAGGTCACAATGAGCAGTTCTTC. The chain has TRBV9 and TRBJ2-1; no definite D call. Germline CDR1 and CDR2: SGDLS and YYNGEE. V was clipped by 0 bases and J by 5 bases, with 12 bases between them. The CDR3 has 15 amino acids.

Written as DNA, the CDR3 is TGTGCCAGCAGCATCGGAATGGACCGGGACAGGGGCATATTAGCCAAAAACATTCAGTACTTC. Translating gives CASSIGMDRDRGILAKNIQYF. This sequence joins TRBV21-1 and TRBJ2-4; TRBD1 is the table's D call and was not checked against the DNA. TRBV21-1 is recorded as a pseudogene. The CDR3 loop spans 21 amino acids.

In nucleotides, the CDR3 is TGTGCCAGCGACCCCGGGACAGGGGTTGGAAACACCATATATTTT. Its translation: CASDPGTGVGNTIYF. This chain uses TRBV3-1 (or the pseudogene TRBV3-2) with TRBJ1-3, with 10 nucleotides matching TRBD1. V was clipped by 8 bases and J by 3 bases; unmatched bases: 7. Germline V gene sequence: CDR1 LGHDT, CDR2 YNNKEL (reference sequence). The CDR3 runs 15 residues.

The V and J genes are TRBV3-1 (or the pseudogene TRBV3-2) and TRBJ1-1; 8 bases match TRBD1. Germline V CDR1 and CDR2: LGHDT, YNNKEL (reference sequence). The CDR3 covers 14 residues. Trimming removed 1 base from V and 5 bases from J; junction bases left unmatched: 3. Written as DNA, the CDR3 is TGTGCCAGCAGCCAAGCAGGGGGCGAAACTGAAGCTTTCTTT. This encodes CASSQAGGETEAFF.

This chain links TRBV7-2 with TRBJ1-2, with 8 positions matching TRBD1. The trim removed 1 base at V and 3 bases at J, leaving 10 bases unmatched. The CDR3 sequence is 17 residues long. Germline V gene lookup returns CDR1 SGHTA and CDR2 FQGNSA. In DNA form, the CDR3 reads TGTGCCAGCAGCTTAGGGGCAGGGGGCCTGGGGGACTATGGCTACACCTTC. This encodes CASSLGAGGLGDYGYTF. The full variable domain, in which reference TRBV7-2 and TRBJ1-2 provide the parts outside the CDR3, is GAGVSQSPSNKVTEKGKDVELRCDPISGHTALYWYRQSLGQGLEFLIYFQGNSAPDKSGLPSDRFSAERTGGSVSTLTIQRTQQEDSAVYLCASSLGAGGLGDYGYTFGSGTRLTVV.

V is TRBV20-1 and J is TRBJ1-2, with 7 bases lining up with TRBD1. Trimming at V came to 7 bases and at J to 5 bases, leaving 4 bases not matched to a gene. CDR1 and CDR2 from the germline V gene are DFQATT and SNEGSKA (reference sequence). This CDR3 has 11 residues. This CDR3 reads CSVTGSYGYTF. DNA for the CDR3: TGCAGTGTGACAGGGTCATATGGCTACACCTTC.

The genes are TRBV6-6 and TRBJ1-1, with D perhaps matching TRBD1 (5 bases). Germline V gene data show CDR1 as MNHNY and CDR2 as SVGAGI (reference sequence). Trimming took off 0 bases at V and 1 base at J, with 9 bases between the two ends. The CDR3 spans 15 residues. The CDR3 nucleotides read TGTGCCAGCAGTTACTCGCGGGGGGGGAACACTGAAGCTTTCTTT. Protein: CASSYSRGGNTEAFF.

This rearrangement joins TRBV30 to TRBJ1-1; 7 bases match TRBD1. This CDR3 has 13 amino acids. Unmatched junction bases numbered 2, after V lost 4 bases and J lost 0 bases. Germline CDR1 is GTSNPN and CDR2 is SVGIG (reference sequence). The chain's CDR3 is CAWTGQVNTEAFF. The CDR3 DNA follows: TGTGCCTGGACTGGACAGGTGAACACTGAAGCTTTCTTT.

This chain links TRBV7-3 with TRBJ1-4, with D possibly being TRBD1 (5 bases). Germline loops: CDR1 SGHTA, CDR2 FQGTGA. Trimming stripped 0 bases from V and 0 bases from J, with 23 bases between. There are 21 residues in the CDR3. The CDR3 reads CASSLTLGDFPLGPTNEKLFF. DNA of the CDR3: TGTGCCAGCAGCTTAACGTTGGGGGACTTTCCGTTGGGACCAACTAATGAAAAACTGTTTTTT. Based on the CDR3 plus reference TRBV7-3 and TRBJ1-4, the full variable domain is GAGVSQTPSNKVTEKGKYVELRCDPISGHTALYWYRQSLGQGPEFLIYFQGTGAADDSGLPNDRFFAVRPEGSVSTLKIQRTERGDSAVYLCASSLTLGDFPLGPTNEKLFFGSGTQLSVL.

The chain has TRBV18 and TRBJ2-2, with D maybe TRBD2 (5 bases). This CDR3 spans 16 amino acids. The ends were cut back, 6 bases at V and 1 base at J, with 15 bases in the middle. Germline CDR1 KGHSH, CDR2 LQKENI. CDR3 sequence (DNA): TGTGCCAGCTCGGCACCACGGGGTCGGAACACCGGGGAGCTGTTTTTT. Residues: CASSAPRGRNTGELFF.

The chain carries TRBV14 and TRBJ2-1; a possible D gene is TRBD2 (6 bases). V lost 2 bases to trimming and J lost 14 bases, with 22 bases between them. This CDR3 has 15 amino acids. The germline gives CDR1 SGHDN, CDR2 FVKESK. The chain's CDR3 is CASSQSSTRGEEKFF. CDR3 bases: TGTGCCAGCAGCCAAAGCTCCACGCGGGGCGAGGAAAAGTTCTTC.

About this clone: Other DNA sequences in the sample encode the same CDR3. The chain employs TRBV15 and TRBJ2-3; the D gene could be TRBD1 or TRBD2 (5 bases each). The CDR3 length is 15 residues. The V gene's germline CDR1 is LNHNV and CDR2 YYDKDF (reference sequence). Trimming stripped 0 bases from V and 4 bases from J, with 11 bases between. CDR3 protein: CATSRDRGPADTQYF. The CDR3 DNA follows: TGTGCCACCAGCAGAGATCGGGGCCCGGCAGATACGCAGTATTTT.